This T cell receptor beta chain was captured by sequencing in a study of early T cells in non-severe SARS-CoV-2 infection. General study findings and limits: VDJdb-based matching was biased toward anti-spike CD8 responses and missed private and CD4 specificities.

The CDR3 covers 14 residues. V lost 4 bases and J 2 bases, leaving 11 bases between the germline ends. Germline CDR1 is SNHLY and CDR2 is FYNNEI. Attached unique molecular identifiers marked individual cDNA molecules. TCRdb reanalysed the 5' RACE reads using MiXCR and keeps one entry per CDR3 protein. The sample has tens of thousands of distinct CDR3 sequences; roughly 12% are singletons. This clonotype was detected many times. Its antigen is not identified. This TCR came from an adult who was a healthcare worker with PCR-confirmed SARS-CoV-2 infection or an uninfected control (not recorded which). The V and J genes are TRBV2 and TRBJ1-2, with D possibly being TRBD1 (5 bases). Sample: whole blood. The CDR3 bases are TGTGCCAGCAGTGGAGACAGTGTGAACTATGGCTACACCTTC. This gives the protein CASSGDSVNYGYTF.